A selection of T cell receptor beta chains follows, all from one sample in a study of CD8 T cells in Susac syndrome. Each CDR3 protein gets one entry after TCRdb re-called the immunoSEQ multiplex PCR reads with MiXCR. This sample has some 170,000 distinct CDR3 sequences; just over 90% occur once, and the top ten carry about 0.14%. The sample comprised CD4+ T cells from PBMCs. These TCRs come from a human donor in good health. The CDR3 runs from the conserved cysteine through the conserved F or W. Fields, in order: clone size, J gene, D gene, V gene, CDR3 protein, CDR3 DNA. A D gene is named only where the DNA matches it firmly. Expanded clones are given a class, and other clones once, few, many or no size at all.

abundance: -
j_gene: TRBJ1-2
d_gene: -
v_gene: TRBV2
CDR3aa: CASSEGENYGYTF
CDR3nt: TGTGCCAGCAGTGAAGGGGAAAACTATGGCTACACCTTC

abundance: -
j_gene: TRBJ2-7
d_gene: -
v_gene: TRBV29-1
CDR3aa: CSVVLVSRSYEQYF
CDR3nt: TGCAGCGTTGTATTAGTCAGCCGCTCCTACGAGCAGTACTTC

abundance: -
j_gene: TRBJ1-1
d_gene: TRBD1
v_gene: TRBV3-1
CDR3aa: CASSQVLTGKAFF
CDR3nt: TGTGCCAGCAGCCAAGTCCTGACAGGGAAAGCTTTCTTT

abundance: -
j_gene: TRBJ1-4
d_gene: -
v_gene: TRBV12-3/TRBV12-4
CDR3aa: CASSFKPRRTNEKLFF
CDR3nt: TGTGCCAGCAGTTTTAAGCCGAGACGGACTAATGAAAAACTGTTTTTT

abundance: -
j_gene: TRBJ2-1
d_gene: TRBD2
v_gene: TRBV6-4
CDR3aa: CASSDSGRGGHNEQFF
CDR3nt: TGTGCCAGCAGTGACTCGGGGCGGGGGGGCCATAATGAGCAGTTCTTC

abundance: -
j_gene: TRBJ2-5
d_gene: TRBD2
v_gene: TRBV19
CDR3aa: CASSVLAGGSETQYF
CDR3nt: TGTGCCAGTAGTGTCTTAGCGGGGGGATCTGAGACCCAGTACTTC

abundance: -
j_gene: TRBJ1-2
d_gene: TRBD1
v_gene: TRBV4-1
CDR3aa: CASSQDAGNRGYGYTF
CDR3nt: TGCGCCAGCAGCCAAGATGCGGGGAACAGGGGCTATGGCTACACCTTC

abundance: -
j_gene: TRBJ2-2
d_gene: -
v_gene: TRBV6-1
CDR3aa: CASSAENTGELFF
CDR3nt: TGTGCCAGCAGTGCTGAGAACACCGGGGAGCTGTTTTTT

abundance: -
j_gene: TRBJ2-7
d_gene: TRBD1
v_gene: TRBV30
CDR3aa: CAWSRTGVYEQYF
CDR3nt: TGTGCCTGGAGTCGGACAGGGGTCTACGAGCAGTACTTC

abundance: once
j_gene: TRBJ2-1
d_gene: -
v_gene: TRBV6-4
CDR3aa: CASRKTSGNEQFF
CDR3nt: TGTGCCAGCAGAAAAACGTCCGGGAATGAGCAGTTCTTC

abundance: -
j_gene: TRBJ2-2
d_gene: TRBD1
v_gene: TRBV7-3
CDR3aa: CASSSGTAGELFF
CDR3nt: TGTGCCAGCAGCTCCGGGACAGCCGGGGAGCTGTTTTTT

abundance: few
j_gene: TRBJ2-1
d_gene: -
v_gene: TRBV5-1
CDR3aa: CASSPGTLNEQFF
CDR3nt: TGCGCCAGCAGCCCCGGGACTCTCAATGAGCAGTTCTTC

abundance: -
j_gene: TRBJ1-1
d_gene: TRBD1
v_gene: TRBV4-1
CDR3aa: CASSQPGTVRTEAFF
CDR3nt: TGCGCCAGCAGCCAACCCGGGACAGTCCGCACTGAAGCTTTCTTT

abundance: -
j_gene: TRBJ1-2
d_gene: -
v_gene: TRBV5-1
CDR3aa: CASSLVAASYGYTF
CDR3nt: TGCGCCAGCAGCTTGGTCGCAGCTAGCTATGGCTACACCTTC

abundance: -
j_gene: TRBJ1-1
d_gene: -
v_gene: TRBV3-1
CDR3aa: CASSQGEWTEAFF
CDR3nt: TGTGCCAGCAGCCAAGGCGAGTGGACTGAAGCTTTCTTT